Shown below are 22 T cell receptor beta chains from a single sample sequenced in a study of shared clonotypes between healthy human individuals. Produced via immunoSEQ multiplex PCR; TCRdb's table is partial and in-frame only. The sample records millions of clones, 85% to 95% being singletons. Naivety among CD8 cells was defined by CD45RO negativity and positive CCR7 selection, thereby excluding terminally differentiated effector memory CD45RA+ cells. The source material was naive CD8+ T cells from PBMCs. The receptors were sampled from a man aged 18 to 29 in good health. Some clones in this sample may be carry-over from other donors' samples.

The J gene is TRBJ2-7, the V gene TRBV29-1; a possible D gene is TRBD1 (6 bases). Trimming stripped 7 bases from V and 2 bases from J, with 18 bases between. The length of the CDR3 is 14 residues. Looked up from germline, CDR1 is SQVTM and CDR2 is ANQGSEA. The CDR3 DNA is TGCAGCGCCGCTCTGGGACATGATCCCTACGAGCAGTACTTC. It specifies CSAALGHDPYEQYF.

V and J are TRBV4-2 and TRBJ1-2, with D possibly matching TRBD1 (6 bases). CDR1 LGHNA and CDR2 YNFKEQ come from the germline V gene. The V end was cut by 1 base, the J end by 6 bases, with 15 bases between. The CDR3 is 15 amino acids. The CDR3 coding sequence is TGTGCCAGCAGCCAAGTTGAGTGGGGGGCCAATGGCTACACCTTC. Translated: CASSQVEWGANGYTF.

This chain's CDR3 is CASSRGDYNEQFF. As DNA, the CDR3 is TGTGCCAGCAGTCGTGGTGACTACAATGAGCAGTTCTTC. V and J are TRBV5-4 and TRBJ2-1, with D unresolved. V lost 5 bases and J lost 3, with 9 bases in between. This CDR3 region has 13 residues. Germline CDR1 SGHNT, CDR2 YYREEE (reference sequence).

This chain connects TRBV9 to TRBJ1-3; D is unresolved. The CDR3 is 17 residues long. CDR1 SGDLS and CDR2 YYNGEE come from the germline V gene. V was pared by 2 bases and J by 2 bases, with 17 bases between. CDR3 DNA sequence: TGTGCCAGCAGCGTTCAAGGCTCCCCGATCACTGGAAACACCATATATTTT. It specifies CASSVQGSPITGNTIYF. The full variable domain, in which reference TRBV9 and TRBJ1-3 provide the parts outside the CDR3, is DSGVTQTPKHLITATGQRVTLRCSPRSGDLSVYWYQQSLDQGLQFLIQYYNGEERAKGNILERFSAQQFPDLHSELNLSSLELGDSALYFCASSVQGSPITGNTIYFGEGSWLTVV.

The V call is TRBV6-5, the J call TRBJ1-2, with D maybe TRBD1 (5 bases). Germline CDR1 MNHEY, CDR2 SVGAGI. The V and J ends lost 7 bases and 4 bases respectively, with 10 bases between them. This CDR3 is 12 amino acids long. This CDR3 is CASTPGLYGYTF. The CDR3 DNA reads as TGTGCCAGCACCCCGGGGCTCTATGGCTACACCTTC.

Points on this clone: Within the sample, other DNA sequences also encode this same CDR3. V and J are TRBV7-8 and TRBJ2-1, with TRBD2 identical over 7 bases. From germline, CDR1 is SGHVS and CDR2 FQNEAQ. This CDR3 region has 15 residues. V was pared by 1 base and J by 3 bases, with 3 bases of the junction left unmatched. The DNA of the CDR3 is TGTGCCAGCAGCTTAGGTGGCGGGAGCTACAATGAGCAGTTCTTC. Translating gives CASSLGGGSYNEQFF.

The CDR3 sequence: CASSYNRDPYEQYF. CDR3 sequence (DNA): TGTGCCAGCAGTTACAACAGGGACCCCTACGAGCAGTACTTC. V and J are TRBV6-6 and TRBJ2-7; possibly TRBD1 for D (6 bases). The length of the CDR3 is 14 residues. With 2 bases removed from V and 2 bases from J, the gap between germline ends came to 10 bases. CDR1 and CDR2 (germline): MNHNY, SVGAGI (reference sequence).

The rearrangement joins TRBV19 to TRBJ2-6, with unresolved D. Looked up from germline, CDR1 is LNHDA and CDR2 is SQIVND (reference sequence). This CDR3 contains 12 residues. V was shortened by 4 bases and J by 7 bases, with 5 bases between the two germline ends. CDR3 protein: CASSTFANVLTF. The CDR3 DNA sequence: TGTGCCAGTAGTACATTCGCCAACGTCCTGACTTTC.

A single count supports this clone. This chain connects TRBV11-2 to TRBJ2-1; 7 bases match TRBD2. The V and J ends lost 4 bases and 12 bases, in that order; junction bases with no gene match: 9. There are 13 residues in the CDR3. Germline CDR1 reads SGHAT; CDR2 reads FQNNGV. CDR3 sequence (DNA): TGTGCCAGCAGCTCTGGACTAGTTGTAGTGCAGTTCTTC. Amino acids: CASSSGLVVVQFF. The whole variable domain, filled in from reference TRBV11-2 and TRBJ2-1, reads EAGVAQSPRYKIIEKRQSVAFWCNPISGHATLYWYQQILGQGPKLLIQFQNNGVVDDSQLPKDRFSAERLKGVDSTLKIQPAKLEDSAVYLCASSSGLVVVQFFGPGTRLTVL.

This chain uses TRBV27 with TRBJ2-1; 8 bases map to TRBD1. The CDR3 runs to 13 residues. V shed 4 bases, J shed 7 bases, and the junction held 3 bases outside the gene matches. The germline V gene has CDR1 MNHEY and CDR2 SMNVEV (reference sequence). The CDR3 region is CASSWQGANEQFF. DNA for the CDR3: TGTGCCAGCAGTTGGCAGGGGGCTAATGAGCAGTTCTTC.

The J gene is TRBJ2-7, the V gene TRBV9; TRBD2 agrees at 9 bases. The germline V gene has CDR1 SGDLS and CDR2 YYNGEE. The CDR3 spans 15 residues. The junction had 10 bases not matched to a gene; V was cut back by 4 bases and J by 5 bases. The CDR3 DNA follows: TGTGCCAGCAGCCCTAGCGGGGTGGGGCTCCACGAGCAGTACTTC. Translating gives CASSPSGVGLHEQYF. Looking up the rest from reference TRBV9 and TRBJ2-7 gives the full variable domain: DSGVTQTPKHLITATGQRVTLRCSPRSGDLSVYWYQQSLDQGLQFLIQYYNGEERAKGNILERFSAQQFPDLHSELNLSSLELGDSALYFCASSPSGVGLHEQYFGPGTRLTVT.

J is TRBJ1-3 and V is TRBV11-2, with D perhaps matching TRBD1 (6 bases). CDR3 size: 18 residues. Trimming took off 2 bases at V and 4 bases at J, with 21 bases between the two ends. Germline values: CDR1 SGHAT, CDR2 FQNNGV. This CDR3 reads CASSLSSSRRGRGNTIYF. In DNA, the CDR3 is TGTGCCAGCAGCTTAAGTTCGTCCCGGAGGGGGAGAGGAAACACCATATATTTT. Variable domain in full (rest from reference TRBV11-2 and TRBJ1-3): EAGVAQSPRYKIIEKRQSVAFWCNPISGHATLYWYQQILGQGPKLLIQFQNNGVVDDSQLPKDRFSAERLKGVDSTLKIQPAKLEDSAVYLCASSLSSSRRGRGNTIYFGEGSWLTVV.

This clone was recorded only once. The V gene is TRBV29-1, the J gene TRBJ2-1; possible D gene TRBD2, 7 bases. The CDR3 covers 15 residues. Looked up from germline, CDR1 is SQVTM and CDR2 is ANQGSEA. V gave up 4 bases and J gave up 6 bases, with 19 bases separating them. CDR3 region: CSVGVGGGLPNEQFF. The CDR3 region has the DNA TGCAGCGTTGGAGTTGGGGGGGGCCTACCCAATGAGCAGTTCTTC.

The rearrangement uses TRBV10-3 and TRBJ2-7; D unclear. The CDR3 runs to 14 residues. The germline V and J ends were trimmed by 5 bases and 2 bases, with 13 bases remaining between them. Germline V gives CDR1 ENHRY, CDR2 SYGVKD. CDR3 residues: CAISPPGLAYEQYF. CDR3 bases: TGTGCCATCAGTCCCCCTGGATTGGCCTACGAGCAGTACTTC.

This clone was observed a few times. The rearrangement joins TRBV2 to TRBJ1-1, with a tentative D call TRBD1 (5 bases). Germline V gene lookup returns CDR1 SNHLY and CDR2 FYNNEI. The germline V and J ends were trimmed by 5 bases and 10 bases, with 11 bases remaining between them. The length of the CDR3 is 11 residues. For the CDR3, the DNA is TGTGCCAGCAGTTCAACAGGCCCAGCTTTCTTT. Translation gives CASSSTGPAFF.

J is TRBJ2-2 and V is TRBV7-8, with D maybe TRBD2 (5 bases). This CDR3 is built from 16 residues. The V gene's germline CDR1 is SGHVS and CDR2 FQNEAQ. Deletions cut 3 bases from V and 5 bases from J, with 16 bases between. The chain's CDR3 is CASSFRAREGTGELFF. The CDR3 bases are TGTGCCAGCAGCTTCCGCGCTCGGGAAGGGACCGGGGAGCTGTTTTTT. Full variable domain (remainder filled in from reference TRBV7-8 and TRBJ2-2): GAGVSQSPRYKVAKRGQDVALRCDPISGHVSLFWYQQALGQGPEFLTYFQNEAQLDKSGLPSDRFFAERPEGSVSTLKIQRTQQEDSAVYLCASSFRAREGTGELFFGEGSRLTVL.

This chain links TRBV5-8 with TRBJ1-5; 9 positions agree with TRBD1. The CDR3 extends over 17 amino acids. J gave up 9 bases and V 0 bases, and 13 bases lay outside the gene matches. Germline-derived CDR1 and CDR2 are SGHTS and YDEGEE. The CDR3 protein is CASSLGYEDRGDWPQHF. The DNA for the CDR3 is TGTGCCAGCAGCTTGGGTTATGAGGACAGGGGCGATTGGCCCCAGCATTTT.

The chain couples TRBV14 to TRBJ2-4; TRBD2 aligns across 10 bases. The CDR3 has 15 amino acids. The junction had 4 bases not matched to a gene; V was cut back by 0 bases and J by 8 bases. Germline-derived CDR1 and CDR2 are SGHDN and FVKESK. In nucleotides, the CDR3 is TGTGCCAGCAGCCAAGATAGCGGGGGGCGCGACATTCAGTACTTC. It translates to CASSQDSGGRDIQYF. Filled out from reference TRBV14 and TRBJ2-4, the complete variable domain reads EAGVTQFPSHSVIEKGQTVTLRCDPISGHDNLYWYRRVMGKEIKFLLHFVKESKQDESGMPNNRFLAERTGGTYSTLKVQPAELEDSGVYFCASSQDSGGRDIQYFGAGTRLSVL.

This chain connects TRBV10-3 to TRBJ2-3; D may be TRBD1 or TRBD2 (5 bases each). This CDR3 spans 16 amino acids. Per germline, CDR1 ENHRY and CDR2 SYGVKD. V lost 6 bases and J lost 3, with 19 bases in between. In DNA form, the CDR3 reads TGTGCCATCAGGCCGGGACCCCTACCGAATACAGATACGCAGTATTTT. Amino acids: CAIRPGPLPNTDTQYF.

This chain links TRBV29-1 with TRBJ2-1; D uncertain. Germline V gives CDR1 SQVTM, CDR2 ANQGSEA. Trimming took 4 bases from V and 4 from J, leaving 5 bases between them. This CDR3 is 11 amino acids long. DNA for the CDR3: TGCAGCGTTGTTCAGTACAATGAGCAGTTCTTC. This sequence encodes CSVVQYNEQFF.

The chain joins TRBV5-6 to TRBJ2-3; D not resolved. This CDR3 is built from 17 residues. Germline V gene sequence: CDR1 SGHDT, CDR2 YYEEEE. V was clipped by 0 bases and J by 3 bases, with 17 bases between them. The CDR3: CASSLVSPTLWTDTQYF. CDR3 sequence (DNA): TGTGCCAGCAGCTTGGTCTCTCCAACCCTGTGGACAGATACGCAGTATTTT.

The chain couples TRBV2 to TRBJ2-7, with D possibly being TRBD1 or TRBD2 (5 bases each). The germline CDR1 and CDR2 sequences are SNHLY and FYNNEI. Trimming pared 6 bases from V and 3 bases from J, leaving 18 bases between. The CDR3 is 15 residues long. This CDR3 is CASRGVQGPYYEQYF. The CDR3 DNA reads TGTGCCAGCAGGGGGGTCCAGGGACCGTACTACGAGCAGTACTTC.